Each of the 9 T cell receptor beta chains below was sequenced from the same sample in a study of blood T cells in healthy people across ages. It was with a sample-barcoded 5' primer and a J-beta primer mix that a second PCR of about 6 to 12 cycles was run. TCRdb recomputed calls from the 5' RACE reads with MiXCR, one row per CDR3 protein. Among some 900,000 distinct CDR3 sequences listed, around 48% were seen once. Source material: blood. These receptors were obtained from a man aged 25 to 45 in good health.

The chain carries TRBV20-1 and TRBJ2-1; the D call may be TRBD1 or TRBD2 (5 bases each). Trimming removed 0 bases at V and 6 bases at J, with 15 bases between. CDR1 DFQATT and CDR2 SNEGSKA come from the germline V gene (reference sequence). This CDR3 spans 15 amino acids. CDR3 protein: CSARDGKAGGNEQFF. CDR3 sequence (DNA): TGCAGTGCTAGAGATGGAAAGGCTGGGGGCAATGAGCAGTTCTTC.

The chain employs TRBV4-1 and TRBJ1-2; D not certain. Trimming shortened V by 1 base and J by 0 bases, and 12 bases separated the two germline ends. The CDR3 is made up of 16 amino acids. CDR1 and CDR2 from the germline V gene are MGHRA and YSYEKL. CDR3 loop: CASSQARVSANYGYTF. CDR3 DNA: TGCGCCAGCAGCCAAGCCCGGGTCTCAGCTAACTATGGCTACACCTTC.

The rearrangement links TRBV9 to TRBJ2-1; perhaps TRBD2 as D (5 bases). From germline, CDR1 is SGDLS and CDR2 YYNGEE. V lost 0 bases and J lost 0, with 10 bases in between. CDR3 size: 16 residues. The CDR3 DNA sequence: TGTGCCAGCAGCGTAGGGACTTTAGTCTCCTACAATGAGCAGTTCTTC. It specifies CASSVGTLVSYNEQFF.

This rearrangement joins TRBV9 to TRBJ2-4, with D perhaps matching TRBD2 (5 bases). The V end lost 2 bases, the J end lost 13 bases, and 25 bases lay between the germline ends. The germline V gene has CDR1 SGDLS and CDR2 YYNGEE. This CDR3 contains 16 residues. The CDR3 sequence is CASSVGESRGNNEQYF. CDR3 DNA sequence: TGTGCCAGCAGCGTCGGGGAGAGCCGGGGTAACAATGAGCAGTACTTC.

The table lists this clonotype with a few counts. This sequence joins TRBV7-9 and TRBJ2-3; D is possibly TRBD2 (5 bases). Germline assignment: CDR1 SEHNR and CDR2 FQNEAQ (reference sequence). The CDR3 is made up of 13 amino acids. Trimming shortened V by 1 base and J by 6 bases, and 8 bases separated the two germline ends. The CDR3 loop reads CASSLGTLDTQYF. CDR3 bases: TGTGCCAGCAGCTTAGGGACTCTGGATACGCAGTATTTT.

The CDR3 DNA is TGTGCCAGCGGTATGAGGGGATTTAACTATGGCTACACCTTC. Protein product: CASGMRGFNYGYTF. The chain recombines TRBV27 with TRBJ1-2; a weak D match, TRBD1 (5 bases). The CDR3 totals 14 residues. Trimming removed 8 bases at V and 1 base at J, with 14 bases between. Germline CDR1 MNHEY, CDR2 SMNVEV (reference sequence).

The rearrangement uses TRBV7-2 and TRBJ2-1; D gene uncertain. The ends were cut back, 6 bases at V and 7 bases at J, with 16 bases in the middle. Germline V gene lookup returns CDR1 SGHTA and CDR2 FQGNSA. The CDR3 is 14 amino acids. CDR3 sequence reads: CASSTAFGGNEQFF. CDR3 in DNA: TGTGCCAGCAGTACAGCCTTCGGTGGTAATGAGCAGTTCTTC.

This sequence joins TRBV12-3 or TRBV12-4 and TRBJ2-5; tentatively, D is TRBD1 or TRBD2 (6 bases each). The V end lost 3 bases, the J end lost 1 base, and 9 bases lay between the germline ends. The CDR3 runs 14 residues. The CDR3 spells CASSLGGRQETQYF. CDR3 nucleotide sequence: TGTGCCAGCAGTTTGGGGGGCCGCCAAGAGACCCAGTACTTC.

This rearrangement joins TRBV7-3 to TRBJ2-7; the match to TRBD1 covers 8 bases. The CDR3 has 17 amino acids. With 2 bases clipped from V and 1 base from J, the junction kept 10 bases outside the gene matches. Germline lookup yields CDR1 SGHTA and CDR2 FQGTGA. The CDR3 nucleotides are TGTGCCAGCAGCTTATTGGCAGGGGGCGCGTTGTCCTACGAGCAGTACTTC. Translation gives CASSLLAGGALSYEQYF.